A single sample is the source of the 5 T cell receptor beta chains below, sequenced in a study of regulatory T cells in long-lasting Graves disease. Time point given: newly diagnosed GD, antithyroid drugs for less than 3 months. There was RNA extracted from PBMCs, and the TCR library was made from it. Construction of TCR beta libraries relied on iRepertoire HTBI primers and on Arm-PCR targeting CDR3 regions. TCRdb re-called the multiplex PCR reads through MiXCR, storing one row per CDR3 protein. The table has approximately 470,000 distinct CDR3 sequences, 15% to 20% seen once; the top ten hold 10% to 15%. The same sample was also studied in work on T cells in Graves' hyperthyroidism and ophthalmopathy.

Sequencing used peripheral blood mononuclear cells (PBMCs), obtained at new diagnosis, from a patient treated with antithyroid drugs. Source of these receptors: a man aged 35-49 years with Graves disease.

Many counts were recorded for this clonotype. This chain links TRBV7-8 with TRBJ2-1; 7 bases are a match to TRBD2. CDR3 length equals 17 residues. Germline CDR1 SGHVS, CDR2 FQNEAQ. Trimming cost V 5 bases and J 0 bases; bases outside gene matches: 10. Written as DNA, the CDR3 is TGTGCCAGCAGCAAACCCCGCCGCGGGAGCTCCTACAATGAGCAGTTCTTC. Translation gives CASSKPRRGSSYNEQFF.

This clonotype was seen repeatedly, ten times or more. The chain is built from TRBV20-1 and TRBJ2-7; 7 bases are shared with TRBD2. Germline CDR1 is DFQATT and CDR2 is SNEGSKA (reference sequence). This CDR3 is 14 amino acids long. V lost 0 bases and J lost 3; bases outside the gene matches: 5. CDR3 sequence: CSARDLGGDYEQYF. The DNA of the CDR3 is TGCAGTGCTAGAGATTTGGGAGGGGACTACGAGCAGTACTTC.

This clonotype was seen ten or more times. The rearrangement uses TRBV13 and TRBJ2-5; 7 bases agree with TRBD2. The CDR3 runs to 15 residues. Germline CDR1 reads PRHDT; CDR2 reads FYEKMQ (reference sequence). V was pared by 2 bases and J by 4 bases, with 7 bases of the junction left unmatched. CDR3 sequence: CASSLRTGGGETQYF. The CDR3 region has the DNA TGTGCCAGCAGCTTAAGGACTGGGGGGGGAGAGACCCAGTACTTC.

This clonotype showed up many times. The chain employs TRBV6-1 and TRBJ2-7, with a tentative D call TRBD1 (6 bases). V was trimmed by 2 bases and J by 2 bases, leaving 10 bases between them. This CDR3 has 14 residues. Germline V gene data show CDR1 as MNHNS and CDR2 as SASEGT. The CDR3: CASSEFRDTYEQYF. Written as DNA, the CDR3 is TGTGCCAGCAGTGAATTCAGGGACACCTACGAGCAGTACTTC.

Many counts were recorded for this clonotype. The chain uses TRBV28 and TRBJ2-7; TRBD1 might be the D (6 bases). Trimming stripped 2 bases from V and 7 bases from J, with 12 bases between. CDR1 and CDR2 (germline): MDHEN, SYDVKM. The CDR3 has 13 amino acids. The CDR3 spells CASSLVGAWEQYF. The CDR3 DNA reads TGTGCCAGCAGTTTAGTGGGGGCCTGGGAGCAGTACTTC.